The 8 T cell receptor beta chains reported below all come from one sample, sequenced in a study of blood T cell repertoires in COVID-19. Here immunoSEQ multiplex PCR was the method, and the copy in TCRdb shows in-frame clones only, minus some. The sample consists of about 440,000 clones, about nine tenths of them appearing once. Material for sequencing was peripheral blood. The receptors derive from a woman aged 50 to 65 with COVID-19, enrolled during active disease.

The chain uses TRBV2 and TRBJ1-5; D call uncertain. The CDR3 spans 13 residues. Per germline, CDR1 SNHLY and CDR2 FYNNEI. Trimming stripped 5 bases from V and 7 bases from J, with 12 bases between. In nucleotides, the CDR3 is TGTGCCAGCAGTCGACAAACCGTGCAGCCCCAGCATTTT. This translates into CASSRQTVQPQHF.

This chain uses TRBV7-9 with TRBJ2-2; 8 bases agree with TRBD1. Germline V gives CDR1 SEHNR, CDR2 FQNEAQ (reference sequence). This CDR3 has 15 amino acids. Trimming removed 4 bases from V and 6 bases from J; junction bases left unmatched: 7. The CDR3 protein is CASSSTGGAAGELFF. The CDR3 DNA follows: TGTGCCAGCAGCTCAACAGGGGGTGCCGCCGGGGAGCTGTTTTTT. Based on the CDR3 plus reference TRBV7-9 and TRBJ2-2, the full variable domain is DTGVSQNPRHKITKRGQNVTFRCDPISEHNRLYWYRQTLGQGPEFLTYFQNEAQLEKSRLLSDRFSAERPKGSFSTLEIQRTEQGDSAMYLCASSSTGGAAGELFFGEGSRLTVL.

This clone occurred once. This chain links TRBV5-1 with TRBJ2-7; weak D call: TRBD1 (5 bases). With 4 bases removed from V and 0 bases from J, the gap between germline ends came to 8 bases. CDR1 SGHRS and CDR2 YFSETQ come from the germline V gene. The CDR3 totals 13 residues. In DNA, the CDR3 is TGCGCCAGCAGCCCACAGGTCTCCTACGAGCAGTACTTC. Protein sequence: CASSPQVSYEQYF.

The chain combines TRBV6-5 with TRBJ1-3; possible D gene TRBD1, 6 bases. This CDR3 is built from 15 residues. Deletions cut 6 bases from V and 0 bases from J, with 12 bases between. Germline V gene sequence: CDR1 MNHEY, CDR2 SVGAGI. The chain's CDR3 is CASSLTQGSGNTIYF. In nucleotides, the CDR3 is TGTGCCAGCAGCCTCACACAGGGCTCTGGAAACACCATATATTTT.

V usage is TRBV5-4 and J usage is TRBJ1-1; D gene unclear. Germline-derived CDR1 and CDR2 are SGHNT and YYREEE (reference sequence). Trimming pared 7 bases from V and 1 base from J, leaving 17 bases between. The CDR3 spans 15 residues. The CDR3 loop is CASGVPGGENTEAFF. The DNA for the CDR3 is TGTGCCAGCGGCGTTCCGGGAGGAGAGAACACTGAAGCTTTCTTT.

This chain uses TRBV5-1 with TRBJ2-5, with 10 bases lining up with TRBD1. Looked up from germline, CDR1 is SGHRS and CDR2 is YFSETQ. With 6 bases clipped from V and 5 bases from J, the junction kept 7 bases outside the gene matches. CDR3 size: 14 residues. The CDR3 region is CASTPGQGWETQYF. In DNA form, the CDR3 reads TGCGCCAGCACCCCGGGACAGGGGTGGGAGACCCAGTACTTC.

This chain uses TRBV28 with TRBJ1-5; D possibly corresponds to TRBD1 (5 bases). V was pared by 2 bases and J by 7 bases, with 21 bases between. Germline CDR1 is MDHEN and CDR2 is SYDVKM. CDR3 length: 17 residues. CDR3 protein: CASSLRWPGSAGQPQHF. CDR3 nucleotides: TGTGCCAGCAGTTTAAGGTGGCCAGGGTCGGCAGGGCAGCCCCAGCATTTT.

This chain joins TRBV11-2 and TRBJ2-3; D is unresolved. The germline V gene encodes CDR1 SGHAT and CDR2 FQNNGV. CDR3 length: 14 amino acids. The V gene lost 3 bases and the J gene lost 4 bases, with 11 bases spanning the gap. The CDR3 spells CASSFLGFPDTQYF. For the CDR3, the DNA is TGTGCCAGCAGCTTCCTCGGGTTCCCAGATACGCAGTATTTT.